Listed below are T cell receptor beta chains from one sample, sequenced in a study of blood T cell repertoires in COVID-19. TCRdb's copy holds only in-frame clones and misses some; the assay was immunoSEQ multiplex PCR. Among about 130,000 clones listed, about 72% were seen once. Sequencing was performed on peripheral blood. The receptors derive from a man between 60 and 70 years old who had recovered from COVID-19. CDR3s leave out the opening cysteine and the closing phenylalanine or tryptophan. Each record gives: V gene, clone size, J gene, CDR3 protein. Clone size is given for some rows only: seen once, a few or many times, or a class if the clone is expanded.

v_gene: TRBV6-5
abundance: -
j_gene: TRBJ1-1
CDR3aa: ASSLQGWGTEAF

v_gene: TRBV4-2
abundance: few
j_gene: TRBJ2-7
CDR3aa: ASSHSQGTSYEQY

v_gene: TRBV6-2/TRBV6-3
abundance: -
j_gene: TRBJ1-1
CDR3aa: ASSLQGLNTEAF

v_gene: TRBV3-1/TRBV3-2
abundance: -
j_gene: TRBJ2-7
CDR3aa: ASSQEGTGQIYEQY

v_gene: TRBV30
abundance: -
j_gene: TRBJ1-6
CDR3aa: AWRETGGISPLH

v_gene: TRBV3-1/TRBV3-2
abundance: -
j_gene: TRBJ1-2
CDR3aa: ASSQAQEGYT

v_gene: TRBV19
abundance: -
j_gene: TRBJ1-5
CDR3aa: ASSINSYSNQPQH

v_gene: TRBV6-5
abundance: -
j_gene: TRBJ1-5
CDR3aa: ASSSRQGLNQPQH

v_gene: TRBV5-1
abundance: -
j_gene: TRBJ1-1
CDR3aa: ASQTDGQGNTEAF

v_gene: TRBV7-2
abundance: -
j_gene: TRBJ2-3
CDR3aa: ASSPFLWGSTDTQY

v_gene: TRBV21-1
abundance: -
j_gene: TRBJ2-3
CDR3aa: ASRKPGLAGERTDTQY

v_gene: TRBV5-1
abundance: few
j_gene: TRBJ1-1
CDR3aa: ASSLGASSEAF

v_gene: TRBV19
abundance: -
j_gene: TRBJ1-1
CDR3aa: ASSNGQGSFTEAF

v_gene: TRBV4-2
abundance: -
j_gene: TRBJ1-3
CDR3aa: ASSRQWEGRGSGNTIY

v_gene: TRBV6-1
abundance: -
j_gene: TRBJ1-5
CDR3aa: ASSESRTGGLRPQH

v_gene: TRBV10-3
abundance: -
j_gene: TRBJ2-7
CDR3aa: AIGTGGSYEQY

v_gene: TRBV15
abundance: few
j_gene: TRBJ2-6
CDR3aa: ATSRERGGGANVLT

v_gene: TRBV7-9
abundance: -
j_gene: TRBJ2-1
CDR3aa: ASSDTSGRTLEQF

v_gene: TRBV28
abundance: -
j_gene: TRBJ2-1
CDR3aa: ASSRGGAGSEEQF

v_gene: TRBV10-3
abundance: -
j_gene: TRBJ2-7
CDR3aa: AIMDPGGSYEQY

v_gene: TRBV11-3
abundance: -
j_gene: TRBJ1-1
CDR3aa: ASSLDRGTEAF

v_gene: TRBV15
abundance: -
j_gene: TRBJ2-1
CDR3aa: ATSRIMGQWDNEQF

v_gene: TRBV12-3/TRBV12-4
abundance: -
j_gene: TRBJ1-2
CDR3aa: ASSLQGYNGYT

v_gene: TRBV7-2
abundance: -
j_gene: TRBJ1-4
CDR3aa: ASSPHGTANEKLF

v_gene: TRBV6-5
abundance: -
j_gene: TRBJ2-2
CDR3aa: ASSYSKTRNTGELF

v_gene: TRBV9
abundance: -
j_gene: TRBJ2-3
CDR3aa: ASRPTGGASDTQY

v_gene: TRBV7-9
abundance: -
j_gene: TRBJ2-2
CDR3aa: ASSSRQGRTGELF

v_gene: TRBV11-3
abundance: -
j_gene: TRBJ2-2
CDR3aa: ASSSLAGTLAGELF

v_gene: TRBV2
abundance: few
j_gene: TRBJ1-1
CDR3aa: ATLPGQGISLAF

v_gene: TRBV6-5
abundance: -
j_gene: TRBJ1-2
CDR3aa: ASSQGRGLGYGYT

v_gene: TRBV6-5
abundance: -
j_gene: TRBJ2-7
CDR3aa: ASIGSRAYEQY

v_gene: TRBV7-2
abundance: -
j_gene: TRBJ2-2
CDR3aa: ASSDRNTGELF

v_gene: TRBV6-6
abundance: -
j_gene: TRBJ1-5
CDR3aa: ASSPTTGTGLGIQH

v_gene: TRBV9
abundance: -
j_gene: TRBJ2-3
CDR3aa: ASSAETGGDTQY

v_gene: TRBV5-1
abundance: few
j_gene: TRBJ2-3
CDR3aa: ASSPLSPRTDTQY

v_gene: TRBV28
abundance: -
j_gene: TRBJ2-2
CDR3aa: ASSLASGVSGELF

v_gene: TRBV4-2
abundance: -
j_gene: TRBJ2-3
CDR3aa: ASSQDERGAGDTQY

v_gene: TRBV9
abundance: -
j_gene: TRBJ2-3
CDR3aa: ASSPGLAGDTDTQY

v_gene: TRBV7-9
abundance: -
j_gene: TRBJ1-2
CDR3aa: ASSSSGGLGGYT

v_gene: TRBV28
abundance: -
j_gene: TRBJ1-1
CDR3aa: ASSLGGTENTEAF

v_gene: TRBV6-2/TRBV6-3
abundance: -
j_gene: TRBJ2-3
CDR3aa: ASSPGQGSTDTQY

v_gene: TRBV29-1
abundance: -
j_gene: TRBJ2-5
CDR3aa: SVEGLGNTETQY

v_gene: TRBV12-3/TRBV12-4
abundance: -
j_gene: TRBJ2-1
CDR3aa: ASSLSEYNEQF

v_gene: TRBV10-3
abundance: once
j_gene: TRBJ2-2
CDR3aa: AISEGLAGTGELF

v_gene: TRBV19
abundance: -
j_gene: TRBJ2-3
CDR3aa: ASTAGSTDTQY

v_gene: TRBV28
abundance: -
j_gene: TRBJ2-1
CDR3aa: ASSLQGSSYNEQF

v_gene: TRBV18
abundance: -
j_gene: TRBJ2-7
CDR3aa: ASSPNRDSYEQY

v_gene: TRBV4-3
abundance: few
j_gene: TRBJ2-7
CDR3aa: ASSRTSGTRLEQY